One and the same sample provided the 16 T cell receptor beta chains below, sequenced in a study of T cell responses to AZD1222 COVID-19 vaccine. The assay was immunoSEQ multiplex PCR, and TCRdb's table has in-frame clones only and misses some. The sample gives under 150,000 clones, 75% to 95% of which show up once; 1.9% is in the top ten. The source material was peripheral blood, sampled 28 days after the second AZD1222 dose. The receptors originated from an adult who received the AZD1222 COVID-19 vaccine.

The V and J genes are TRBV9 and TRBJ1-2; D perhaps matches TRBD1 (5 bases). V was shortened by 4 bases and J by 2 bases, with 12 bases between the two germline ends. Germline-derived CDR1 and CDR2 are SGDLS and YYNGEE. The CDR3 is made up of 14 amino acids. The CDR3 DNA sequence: TGTGCCAGCAGCCCTAACCGGGACAACTATGGCTACACCTTC. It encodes CASSPNRDNYGYTF.

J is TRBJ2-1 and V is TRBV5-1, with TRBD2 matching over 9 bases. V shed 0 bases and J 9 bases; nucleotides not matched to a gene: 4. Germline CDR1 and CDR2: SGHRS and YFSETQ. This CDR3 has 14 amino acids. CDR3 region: CASSLGLAGSEQFF. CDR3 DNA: TGCGCCAGCAGCTTGGGTCTAGCGGGGAGTGAGCAGTTCTTC.

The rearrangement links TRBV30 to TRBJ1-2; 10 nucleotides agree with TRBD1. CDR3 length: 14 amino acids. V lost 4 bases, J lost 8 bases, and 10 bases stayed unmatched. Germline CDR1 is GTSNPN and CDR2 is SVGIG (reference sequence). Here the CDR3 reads CAWTSTGGSSGYTF. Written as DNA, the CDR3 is TGTGCCTGGACCTCGACAGGGGGCTCTTCGGGCTACACCTTC.

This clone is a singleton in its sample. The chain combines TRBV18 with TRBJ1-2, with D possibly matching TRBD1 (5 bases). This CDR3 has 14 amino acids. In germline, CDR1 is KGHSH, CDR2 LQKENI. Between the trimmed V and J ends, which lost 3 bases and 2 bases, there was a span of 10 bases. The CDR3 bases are TGTGCCAGCTCACCCTCCGAGGGGAACTATGGCTACACCTTC. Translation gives CASSPSEGNYGYTF.

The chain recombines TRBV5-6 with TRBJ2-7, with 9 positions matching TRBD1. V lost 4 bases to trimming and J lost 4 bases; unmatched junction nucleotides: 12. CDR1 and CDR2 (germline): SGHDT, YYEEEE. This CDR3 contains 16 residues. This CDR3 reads CASSGRGQGLFYEQYF. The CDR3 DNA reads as TGTGCCAGCAGCGGGAGGGGACAGGGCCTTTTTTACGAGCAGTACTTC.

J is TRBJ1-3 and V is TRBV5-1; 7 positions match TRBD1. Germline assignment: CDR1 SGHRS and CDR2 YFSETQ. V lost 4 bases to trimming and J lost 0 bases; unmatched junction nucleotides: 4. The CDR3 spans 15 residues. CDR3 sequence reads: CASSAGQSSGNTIYF. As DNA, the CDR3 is TGCGCCAGCAGCGCGGGACAGAGCTCTGGAAACACCATATATTTT.

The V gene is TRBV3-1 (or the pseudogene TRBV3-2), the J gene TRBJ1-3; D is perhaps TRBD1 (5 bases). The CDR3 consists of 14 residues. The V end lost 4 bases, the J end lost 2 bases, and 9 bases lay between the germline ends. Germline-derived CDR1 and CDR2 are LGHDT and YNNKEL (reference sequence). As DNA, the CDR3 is TGTGCCAGCAGCCGTCAGGGCCCTGGAAACACCATATATTTT. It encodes CASSRQGPGNTIYF.

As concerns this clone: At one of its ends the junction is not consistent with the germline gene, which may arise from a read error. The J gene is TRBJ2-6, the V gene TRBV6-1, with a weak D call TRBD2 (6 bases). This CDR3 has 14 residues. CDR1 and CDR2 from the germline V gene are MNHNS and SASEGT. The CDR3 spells CASSEWSGDNVLTF. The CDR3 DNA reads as TGTGCCAGCAGTGAATGGTCGGGGGACAACGTCCTGACTTTC.

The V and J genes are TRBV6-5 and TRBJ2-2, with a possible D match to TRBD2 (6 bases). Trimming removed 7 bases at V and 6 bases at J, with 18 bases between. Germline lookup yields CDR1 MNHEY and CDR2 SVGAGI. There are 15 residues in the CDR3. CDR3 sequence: CASTKRDSLAGELFF. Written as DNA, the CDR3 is TGTGCCAGCACCAAGAGGGACTCTCTGGCCGGGGAGCTGTTTTTT.

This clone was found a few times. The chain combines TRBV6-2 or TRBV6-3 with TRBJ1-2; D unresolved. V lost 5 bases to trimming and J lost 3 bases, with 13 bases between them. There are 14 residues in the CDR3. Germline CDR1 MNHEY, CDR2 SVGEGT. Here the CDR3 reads CASSPTPSYYGYTF. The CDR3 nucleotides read TGTGCCAGCAGTCCCACCCCGAGTTACTATGGCTACACCTTC.

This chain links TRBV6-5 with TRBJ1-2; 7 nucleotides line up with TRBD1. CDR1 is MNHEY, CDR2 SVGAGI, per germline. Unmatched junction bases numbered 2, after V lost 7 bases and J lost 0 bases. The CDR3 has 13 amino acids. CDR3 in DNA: TGTGCCAGCACCGGGACAGCTAACTATGGCTACACCTTC. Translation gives CASTGTANYGYTF.

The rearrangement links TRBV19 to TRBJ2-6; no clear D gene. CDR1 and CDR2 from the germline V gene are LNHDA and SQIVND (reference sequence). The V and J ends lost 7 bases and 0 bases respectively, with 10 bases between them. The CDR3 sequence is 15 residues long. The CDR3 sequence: CASKEQNSGANVLTF. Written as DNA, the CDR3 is TGTGCCAGTAAGGAGCAGAACTCTGGGGCCAACGTCCTGACTTTC.

The CDR3 DNA reads as TGTGCCAGCACCTCGGGGGCGGGAGGGTTAACCGGGGAGCTGTTTTTT. Residues: CASTSGAGGLTGELFF. The chain recombines TRBV7-2 with TRBJ2-2, with 9 bases lining up with TRBD2. With 7 bases clipped from V and 5 bases from J, the junction kept 11 bases outside the gene matches. Germline V gives CDR1 SGHTA, CDR2 FQGNSA. CDR3 length: 16 amino acids.

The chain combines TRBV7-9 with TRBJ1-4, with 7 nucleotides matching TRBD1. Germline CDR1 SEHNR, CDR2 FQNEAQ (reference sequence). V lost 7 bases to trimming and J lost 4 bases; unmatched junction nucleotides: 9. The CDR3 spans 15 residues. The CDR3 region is CASNILGQLNEKLFF. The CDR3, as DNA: TGTGCCAGCAACATCTTGGGACAGCTTAATGAAAAACTGTTTTTT.

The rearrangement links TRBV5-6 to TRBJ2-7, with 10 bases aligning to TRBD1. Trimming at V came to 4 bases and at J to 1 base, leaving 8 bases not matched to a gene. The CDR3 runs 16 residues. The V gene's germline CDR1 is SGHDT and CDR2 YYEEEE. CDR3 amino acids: CASSKVWGQGSYEQYF. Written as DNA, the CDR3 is TGTGCCAGCAGCAAGGTGTGGGGACAGGGGTCCTACGAGCAGTACTTC.

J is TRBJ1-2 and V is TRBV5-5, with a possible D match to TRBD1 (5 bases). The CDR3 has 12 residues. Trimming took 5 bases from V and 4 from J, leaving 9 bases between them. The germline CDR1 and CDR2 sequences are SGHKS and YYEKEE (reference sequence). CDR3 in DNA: TGTGCCAGCAGTTCAGACAGCTATGGCTACACCTTC. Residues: CASSSDSYGYTF. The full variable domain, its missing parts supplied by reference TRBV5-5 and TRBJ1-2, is DAGVTQSPTHLIKTRGQQVTLRCSPISGHKSVSWYQQVLGQGPQFIFQYYEKEERGRGNFPDRFSARQFPNYSSELNVNALLLGDSALYLCASSSDSYGYTFGSGTRLTVV.